This T cell receptor (beta chain) was found in a study of identical twins. CDR3 length: 19 residues. The ends lost 0 bases at V and 0 bases at J; junction bases unmatched: 6. Germline V gene lookup returns CDR1 KGHSH and CDR2 LQKENI. Only a few counts were recorded for this clonotype. A single record per CDR3 protein comes from TCRdb applying MiXCR to the 5' RACE reads. The profile shows around 290,000 distinct CDR3 sequences, roughly 9.7% of them singletons. The sample was also reused in another study, on yellow fever vaccine responses in identical twins. That paper notes: A vaccine T cell response that seemed partly convergent and partly personalized was reported in twins.

Sequencing was performed on CD8+ T cells sorted from blood. The rearrangement joins TRBV18 to TRBJ2-4; 12 bases agree with TRBD2. The source of this sequence is a woman under 30 in good health. CDR3 residues: CASSPPVKGLAGAKNIQYF. Here the CDR3 DNA reads TGTGCCAGCTCACCACCGGTTAAGGGACTAGCGGGAGCCAAAAACATTCAGTACTTC.